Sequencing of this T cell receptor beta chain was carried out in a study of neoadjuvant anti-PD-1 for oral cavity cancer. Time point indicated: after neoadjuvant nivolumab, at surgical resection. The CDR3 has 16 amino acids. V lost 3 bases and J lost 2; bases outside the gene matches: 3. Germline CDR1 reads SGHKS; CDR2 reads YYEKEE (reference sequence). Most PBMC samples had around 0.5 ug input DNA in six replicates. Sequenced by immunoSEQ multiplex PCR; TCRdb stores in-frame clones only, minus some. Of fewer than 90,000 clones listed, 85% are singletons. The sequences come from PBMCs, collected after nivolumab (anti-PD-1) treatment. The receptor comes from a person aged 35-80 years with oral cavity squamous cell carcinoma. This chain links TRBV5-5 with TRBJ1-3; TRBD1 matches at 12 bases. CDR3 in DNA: TGTGCCAGCAGCTGGGGACAGGGGGCGGCTGGAAACACCATATATTTT. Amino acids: CASSWGQGAAGNTIYF.